This TCR beta chain was identified in a study of shared clonotypes between healthy human individuals. Study-level results: Donor clonotype sharing was expected to depend on sequencing depth. Non-shared clonotypes were found to have lower generation probabilities than the clonotypes that were shared by all four of the sorted-subset donors.

The V segment lost 3 bases and the J segment 2 bases; nucleotides outside the gene matches: 7. Germline CDR1 LGHNA, CDR2 YNFKEQ. This CDR3 region has 15 residues. As for this clone: The target antigen is unknown.

For sorted subsets, approximately 0.2 ug DNA per replicate equaled about 30,000 T cell genomes. Sequencing was performed with immunoSEQ multiplex PCR; in TCRdb, only in-frame clones are kept and a portion is missing. This sample has some 2.3 million clones, with approximately 93% found just once. Material: naive CD4+ T cells from PBMCs. Subset in this sample: CD45RA+ positively selected. The receptor comes from a young man in good health. Some clones in this sample may be carry-over from other donors' samples. The V gene is TRBV4-2, the J gene TRBJ2-7; 7 bases are a match to TRBD1. The CDR3 loop reads CASSHPTGKTYEQYF. The DNA of the CDR3 is TGTGCCAGCAGCCACCCGACAGGGAAGACCTACGAGCAGTACTTC.